Listed below are T cell receptor beta chains from one sample, sequenced in a study of blood T cell repertoires in COVID-19. Some clones are missing from TCRdb's copy, which holds only in-frame ones; the method was immunoSEQ multiplex PCR. The sample yields about 210,000 clones, 83% seen once. Sequenced input: peripheral blood. These TCRs come from a woman aged 40 to 50 with active or convalescent COVID-19. The CDR3 runs from the conserved cysteine through the conserved F or W. The D gene is left open where the match is weak. The size entry is marked missing in some rows and otherwise reads once, few, many or a size class.

d_call,v_call,clone_size,j_call,cdr3_aa,cdr3_nt
TRBD2,TRBV15,-,TRBJ2-3,CATSRGRTSWGTDTQYF,TGTGCCACCAGCAGAGGGCGGACTAGCTGGGGAACAGATACGCAGTATTTT
TRBD1,TRBV19,-,TRBJ1-2,CASNRGKNYGYTF,TGTGCCAGCAACAGGGGAAAGAACTATGGCTACACCTTC
TRBD1,TRBV12-3/TRBV12-4,-,TRBJ1-4,CASGKDRGEKLFF,TGTGCCAGCGGAAAGGACAGGGGTGAAAAACTGTTTTTT
-,TRBV6-5,once,TRBJ2-1,CASGLGVGEQFF,TGTGCCAGCGGGCTAGGGGTTGGGGAGCAGTTCTTC
TRBD1,TRBV30,-,TRBJ2-5,CAWNPGQAIETQYF,TGTGCCTGGAACCCGGGACAGGCTATAGAGACCCAGTACTTC
-,TRBV19,-,TRBJ1-2,CASRHSRNYGYTF,TGTGCCAGTAGACACAGCCGTAACTATGGCTACACCTTC
TRBD1,TRBV29-1,few,TRBJ2-1,CSVESRTGSSYNEQFF,TGCAGCGTTGAAAGTCGGACAGGTAGTTCCTACAATGAGCAGTTCTTC
-,TRBV27,-,TRBJ1-1,CASSPRRVGGGTEAFF,TGTGCCAGCAGTCCCCGTCGGGTTGGGGGGGGCACTGAAGCTTTCTTT
-,TRBV5-1,-,TRBJ1-2,CASSLGGGPSNNYGYTF,TGCGCCAGCAGCTTGGGGGGAGGGCCCTCCAATAACTATGGCTACACCTTC
TRBD1,TRBV18,-,TRBJ1-1,CASATGKVNTEAFF,TGTGCCAGCGCGACAGGGAAGGTAAACACTGAAGCTTTCTTT
TRBD1,TRBV5-1,-,TRBJ1-1,CASSPRTGGQTEAFF,TGCGCCAGCAGCCCTAGGACAGGGGGCCAGACTGAAGCTTTCTTT
-,TRBV5-1,-,TRBJ2-1,CASSLQGPYNEQFF,TGCGCCAGCAGCTTACAGGGTCCCTACAATGAGCAGTTCTTC
-,TRBV19,-,TRBJ2-6,CASSIRKGPGVNVLTF,TGTGCCAGTAGTATCAGAAAGGGCCCAGGGGTCAACGTCCTGACTTTC
-,TRBV5-4,-,TRBJ2-2,CASSLGLLPNTGELFF,TGTGCCAGCAGCTTGGGGCTGCTTCCGAACACCGGGGAGCTGTTTTTT
TRBD1,TRBV2,-,TRBJ1-3,CASSTTGGNTIYF,TGTGCCAGCAGCACAACAGGGGGGAACACCATATATTTT
TRBD2,TRBV5-1,-,TRBJ2-5,CASSLDGGSRETQYF,TGCGCCAGCAGCTTGGATGGCGGGAGTCGAGAGACCCAGTACTTC
TRBD1,TRBV4-1,-,TRBJ2-1,CASSQVGQGRLEQFF,TGCGCCAGCAGCCAGGTGGGACAGGGTCGGCTGGAGCAGTTCTTC
TRBD1,TRBV30,-,TRBJ1-2,CAWTGGAGGYTF,TGTGCCTGGACAGGGGGCGCGGGTGGCTACACCTTC
-,TRBV10-1,-,TRBJ1-5,CASNRLLWTENQPQHF,TGCGCCAGCAACCGGTTGCTTTGGACAGAAAATCAGCCCCAGCATTTT
TRBD1,TRBV12-5,once,TRBJ1-1,CASASSGTGRNTEAFF,TGTGCTAGTGCCTCCTCCGGGACAGGGCGAAACACTGAAGCTTTCTTT
-,TRBV18,-,TRBJ1-4,CASSPGFRNEKLFF,TGTGCCAGCTCACCAGGGTTCAGGAATGAAAAACTGTTTTTT
TRBD2,TRBV11-2,-,TRBJ2-3,CASSYGLAGAWRTDTQYF,TGTGCCAGCAGCTACGGACTAGCGGGAGCGTGGCGCACAGATACGCAGTATTTT
-,TRBV11-3,-,TRBJ1-6,CASSLDLGSSYNSPLHF,TGTGCCAGCAGCTTAGATTTGGGCAGCTCCTATAATTCACCCCTCCACTTT
-,TRBV4-1,-,TRBJ1-1,CASRAGLGLNTEAFF,TGCGCCAGCAGGGCGGGCTTGGGCTTGAACACTGAAGCTTTCTTT
-,TRBV2,-,TRBJ1-1,CASSELWERGLF,TGTGCCAGCAGTGAATTGTGGGAAAGAGGGCTCTTT
TRBD1,TRBV5-1,few,TRBJ1-3,CASRQGDGNTIYF,TGCGCCAGCAGACAGGGGGATGGAAACACCATATATTTT
TRBD1,TRBV28,-,TRBJ1-5,CASSIQGAYNQPQHF,TGTGCCAGCAGTATTCAGGGGGCGTACAATCAGCCCCAGCATTTT
-,TRBV19,-,TRBJ2-1,CASSTYVGRQFF,TGTGCCAGTAGTACGTATGTCGGGAGGCAGTTCTTC
-,TRBV20-1,-,TRBJ1-2,CSARDLEAPTF,TGCAGTGCTAGAGATTTGGAGGCGCCGACCTTC
TRBD2,TRBV4-2,-,TRBJ2-3,CASSLRARQAGGPRTDTQYF,TGTGCCAGCAGCCTTCGGGCCCGGCAAGCGGGGGGGCCGAGGACAGATACGCAGTATTTT
-,TRBV11-2,many,TRBJ2-1,CASSPGTNEQFF,TGTGCCAGCAGTCCAGGAACCAATGAGCAGTTCTTC
TRBD1,TRBV30,-,TRBJ1-4,CAWDNRGAGEKLFF,TGTGCCTGGGATAACAGGGGAGCAGGTGAAAAACTGTTTTTT
-,TRBV12-2,-,TRBJ1-5,CASRLVWGAGQPQHF,TGTGCAAGTCGCTTAGTATGGGGTGCGGGTCAGCCCCAGCATTTT